Following are 3 T cell receptor beta chains from one sample sequenced in a study of blood T cell repertoires in COVID-19. This table comes from immunoSEQ multiplex PCR, and its TCRdb copy is limited to in-frame clones, with some not included. The sample includes roughly 200,000 clones, approximately 85% seen only once; the top ten take roughly 6%. What was sequenced was PBMCs or T cells enriched from blood (not recorded which). The receptors were sampled from a man in his forties who had recovered from COVID-19.

The chain couples TRBV13 to TRBJ1-1; D gene uncertain. The CDR3 runs 15 residues. The V gene lost 2 bases and the J gene lost 4 bases, with 14 bases spanning the gap. Germline V gene data show CDR1 as PRHDT and CDR2 as FYEKMQ (reference sequence). Here the CDR3 reads CASSLMPLGSTEAFF. The CDR3 DNA reads TGTGCCAGCAGCTTAATGCCTCTTGGGAGCACTGAAGCTTTCTTT.

This clone was seen only a few times. The V gene is TRBV7-2, the J gene TRBJ1-3; weak D call: TRBD1 (6 bases). Germline CDR1 is SGHTA and CDR2 is FQGNSA. With 6 bases removed from V and 1 base from J, the gap between germline ends came to 10 bases. This CDR3 spans 14 amino acids. CDR3 in amino acids: CASRTTGSGNTIYF. The CDR3 nucleotides are TGTGCCAGCAGAACCACAGGGTCTGGAAACACCATATATTTT.

This clone was seen ten or more times. V usage is TRBV6-4 and J usage is TRBJ2-6, with D hard to call. The length of the CDR3 is 14 residues. Trimming shortened V by 2 bases and J by 1 base, and 3 bases separated the two germline ends. Germline-derived CDR1 and CDR2 are MRHNA and SNTAGT. CDR3 sequence reads: CASSDISGANVLTF. The CDR3 DNA is TGTGCCAGCAGTGACATATCTGGGGCCAACGTCCTGACTTTC.